This T cell receptor (beta chain) was obtained from a study of cytomegalovirus exposure and HLA in healthy donors. 60 Vbeta and 13 Jbeta primers were used in PCR. Assay used: immunoSEQ multiplex PCR; TCRdb lists only in-frame clones, some missing. The table for this sample gives 130,000 or so clones. The origin of this receptor is a woman aged 35 to 49 in good health and CMV-seronegative. The sample taken for sequencing was PBMCs.

The CDR3 is CASSDSGMRNTEAFF. The DNA of the CDR3 is TGTGCCAGCAGTGATTCAGGCATGAGGAACACTGAAGCTTTCTTT. The V and J genes are TRBV6-1 and TRBJ1-1; D not resolved. Trimming shortened V by 3 bases and J by 1 base, and 12 bases separated the two germline ends. This CDR3 spans 15 amino acids. Per the germline V gene, CDR1 is MNHNS and CDR2 is SASEGT.